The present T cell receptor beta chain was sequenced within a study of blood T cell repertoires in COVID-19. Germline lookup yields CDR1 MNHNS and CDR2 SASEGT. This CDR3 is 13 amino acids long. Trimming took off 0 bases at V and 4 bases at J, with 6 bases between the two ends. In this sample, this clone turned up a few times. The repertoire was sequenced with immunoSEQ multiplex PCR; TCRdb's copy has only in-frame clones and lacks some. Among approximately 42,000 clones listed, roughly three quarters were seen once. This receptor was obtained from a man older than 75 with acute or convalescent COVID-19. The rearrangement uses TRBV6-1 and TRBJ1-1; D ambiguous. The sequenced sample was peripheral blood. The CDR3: CASSEALVTEAFF. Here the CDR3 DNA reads TGTGCCAGCAGTGAAGCGCTAGTCACTGAAGCTTTCTTT.